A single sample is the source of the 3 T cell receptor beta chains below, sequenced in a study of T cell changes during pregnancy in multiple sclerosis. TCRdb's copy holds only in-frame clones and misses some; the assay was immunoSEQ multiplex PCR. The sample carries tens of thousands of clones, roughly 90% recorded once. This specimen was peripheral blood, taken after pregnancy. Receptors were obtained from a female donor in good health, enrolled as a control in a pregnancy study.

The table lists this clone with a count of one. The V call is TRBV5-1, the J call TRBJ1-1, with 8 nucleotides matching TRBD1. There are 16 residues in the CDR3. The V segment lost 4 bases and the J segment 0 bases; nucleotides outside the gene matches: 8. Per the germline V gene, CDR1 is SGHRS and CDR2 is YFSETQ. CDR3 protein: CASSPQGARVNTEAFF. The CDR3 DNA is TGCGCCAGCAGCCCCCAGGGGGCGAGGGTGAACACTGAAGCTTTCTTT.

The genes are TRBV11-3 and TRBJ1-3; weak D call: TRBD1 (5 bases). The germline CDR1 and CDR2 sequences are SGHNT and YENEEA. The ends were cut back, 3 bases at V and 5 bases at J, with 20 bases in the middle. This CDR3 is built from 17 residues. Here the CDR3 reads CASSFGPAGGNRNTIYF. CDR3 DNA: TGTGCCAGCAGCTTCGGCCCCGCCGGGGGGAATAGAAACACCATATATTTT.

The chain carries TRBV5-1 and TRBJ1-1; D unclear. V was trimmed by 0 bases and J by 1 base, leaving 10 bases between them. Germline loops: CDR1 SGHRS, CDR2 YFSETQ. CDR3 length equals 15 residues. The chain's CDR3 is CASSLVGQPNTEAFF. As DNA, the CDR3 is TGCGCCAGCAGCTTGGTGGGCCAGCCGAACACTGAAGCTTTCTTT.